Listed below are T cell receptor beta chains from one sample, sequenced in a study of blood T cell repertoires in COVID-19. Method: immunoSEQ multiplex PCR; TCRdb's copy keeps in-frame clones and lacks some. Of some 240,000 clones detected, 90% appear once; the ten largest clones hold around 2.3%. The source material was peripheral blood. The source is a woman aged 55-69 years with COVID-19, enrolled during active disease. Each CDR3 is given with its conserved first and last residue. A D gene is named only where the DNA matches it firmly. A row's size may be missing; if present it is once, few, many or a size class.

d_call j_call v_call clone_size cdr3_aa cdr3_nt
- TRBJ1-1 TRBV9 - CASSVDHRATEAFF TGTGCCAGCAGCGTAGATCACAGGGCAACCGAAGCTTTCTTT
- TRBJ1-5 TRBV2 - CASRSTEFQPQHF TGTGCCAGCAGATCGACTGAGTTTCAGCCCCAGCATTTT
- TRBJ1-4 TRBV6-2/TRBV6-3 - CASSLLRGLLFF TGTGCCAGCAGTTTGTTGCGGGGGCTCCTGTTTTTT
- TRBJ1-2 TRBV9 - CASSVDWSGDGYTF TGTGCCAGCAGCGTAGATTGGTCAGGGGACGGCTACACCTTC
- TRBJ2-6 TRBV5-1 few CASSLGSAGAPSGANVLTF TGCGCCAGCAGCTTGGGGTCGGCAGGGGCCCCCTCTGGGGCCAACGTCCTGACTTTC
- TRBJ1-1 TRBV12-5 - CASGLAKGPNTEAFF TGTGCTAGTGGCCTCGCCAAGGGGCCGAACACTGAAGCTTTCTTT
- TRBJ1-1 TRBV6-5 - CASSYHLDSEAFF TGTGCCAGCAGTTATCATCTGGACTCTGAAGCTTTCTTT
- TRBJ2-7 TRBV7-9 - CASSPRDTAYEQYF TGTGCCAGCAGCCCCCGGGACACTGCCTACGAGCAGTACTTC
- TRBJ1-5 TRBV19 once CASSIQGGNQPQHF TGTGCCAGTAGTATACAAGGGGGCAATCAGCCCCAGCATTTT
TRBD1 TRBJ1-2 TRBV25-1 - CATTHDRVPYGYTF TGTGCCACCACACATGACAGGGTGCCCTATGGCTACACCTTC
- TRBJ1-1 TRBV5-1 - CASSLAFGPVTEAFF TGCGCCAGCAGCTTGGCTTTTGGGCCGGTGACTGAAGCTTTCTTT
- TRBJ2-7 TRBV7-2 - CASSSTVTVFSYEQYF TGTGCCAGCAGCTCGACGGTGACTGTCTTCTCCTACGAGCAGTACTTC
- TRBJ1-5 TRBV12-3/TRBV12-4 few CASSYLNQPQHF TGTGCCAGCAGTTATCTTAATCAGCCCCAGCATTTT
TRBD1 TRBJ2-3 TRBV27 - CASSFVGTGLDTQYF TGTGCCAGCAGTTTCGTCGGGACAGGGTTGGATACGCAGTATTTT
- TRBJ1-1 TRBV5-4 - CASSLGRRTTEAFF TGTGCCAGCAGCTTGGGGAGAAGAACCACTGAAGCTTTCTTT
- TRBJ2-1 TRBV5-1 - CASSLGQTSYNEQFF TGCGCCAGCAGCTTGGGCCAGACTTCCTACAATGAGCAGTTCTTC
TRBD1 TRBJ2-7 TRBV19 - CASSVEGQGATYEQYF TGTGCCAGTAGTGTAGAAGGACAGGGGGCCACATACGAGCAGTACTTC
TRBD2 TRBJ2-5 TRBV9 - CASSAPSGGLETQYF TGTGCCAGCAGCGCCCCTAGCGGGGGTTTGGAGACCCAGTACTTC
- TRBJ1-5 TRBV13 - CASSPRGDQPQHF TGTGCCAGCAGCCCGAGAGGAGATCAGCCCCAGCATTTT
TRBD1 TRBJ2-2 TRBV7-6 once CASSLTNGQANTGELFF TGTGCCAGCAGCTTAACTAACGGACAGGCTAACACCGGGGAGCTGTTTTTT
TRBD1 TRBJ2-7 TRBV9 - CASSVDRDRGRYEQYF TGTGCCAGCAGCGTAGATAGGGACAGGGGCCGTTACGAGCAGTACTTC
- TRBJ2-7 TRBV4-1 - CASSQDPGGEQYF TGCGCCAGCAGCCAAGATCCCGGGGGAGAGCAGTACTTC
- TRBJ1-2 TRBV27 - CASSLGSTGGYTF TGTGCCAGCAGTTTAGGGTCGACAGGAGGCTACACCTTC